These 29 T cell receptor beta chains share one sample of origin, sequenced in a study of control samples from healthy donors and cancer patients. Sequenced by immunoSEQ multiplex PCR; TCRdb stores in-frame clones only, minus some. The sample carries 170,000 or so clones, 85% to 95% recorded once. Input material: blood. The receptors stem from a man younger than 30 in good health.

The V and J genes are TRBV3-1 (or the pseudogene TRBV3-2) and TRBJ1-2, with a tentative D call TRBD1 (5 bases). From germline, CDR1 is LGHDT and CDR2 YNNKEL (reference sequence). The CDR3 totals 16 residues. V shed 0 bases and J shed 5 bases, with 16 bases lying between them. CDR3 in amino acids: CASSQDTAGLFYGYTF. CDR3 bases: TGTGCCAGCAGCCAAGATACGGCAGGGTTATTTTATGGCTACACCTTC.

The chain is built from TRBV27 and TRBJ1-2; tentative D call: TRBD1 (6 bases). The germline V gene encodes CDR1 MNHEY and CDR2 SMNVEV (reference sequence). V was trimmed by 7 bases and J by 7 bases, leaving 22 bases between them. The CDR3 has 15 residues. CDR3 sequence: CASTPSGGAWGGYTF. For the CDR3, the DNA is TGTGCCAGCACCCCATCCGGGGGCGCTTGGGGTGGCTACACCTTC.

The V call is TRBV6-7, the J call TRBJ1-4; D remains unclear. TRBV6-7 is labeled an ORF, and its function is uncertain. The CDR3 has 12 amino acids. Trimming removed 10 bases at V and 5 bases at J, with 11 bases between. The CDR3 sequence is CAIQGRNEKLFF. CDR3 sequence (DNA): TGTGCCATCCAAGGGCGAAATGAAAAACTGTTTTTT.

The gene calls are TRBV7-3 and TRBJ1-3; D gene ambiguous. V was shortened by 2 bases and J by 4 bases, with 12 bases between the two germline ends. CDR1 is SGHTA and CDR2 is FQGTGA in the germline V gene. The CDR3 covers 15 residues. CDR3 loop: CASSLWSSRGNTIYF. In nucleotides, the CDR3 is TGTGCCAGCAGCTTATGGTCCAGTCGCGGAAACACCATATATTTT.

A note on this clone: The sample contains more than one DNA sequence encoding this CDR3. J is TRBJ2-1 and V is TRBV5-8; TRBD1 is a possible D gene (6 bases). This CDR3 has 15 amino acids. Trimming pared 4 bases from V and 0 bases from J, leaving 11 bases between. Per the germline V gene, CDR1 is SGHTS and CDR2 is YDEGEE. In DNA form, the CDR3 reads TGTGCCAGCAGCCTTAGAGGGGGCTCCTACAATGAGCAGTTCTTC. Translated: CASSLRGGSYNEQFF. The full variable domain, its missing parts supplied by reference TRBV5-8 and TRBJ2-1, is EAGVTQSPTHLIKTRGQQATLRCSPISGHTSVYWYQQALGLGLQFLLWYDEGEERNRGNFPPRFSGRQFPNYSSELNVNALELEDSALYLCASSLRGGSYNEQFFGPGTRLTVL.

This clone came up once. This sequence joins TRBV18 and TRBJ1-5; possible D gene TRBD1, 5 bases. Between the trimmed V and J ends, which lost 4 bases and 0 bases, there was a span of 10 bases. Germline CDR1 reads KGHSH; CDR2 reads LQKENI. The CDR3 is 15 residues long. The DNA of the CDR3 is TGTGCCAGCTCACTCGGGACTGGTAGCAATCAGCCCCAGCATTTT. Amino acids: CASSLGTGSNQPQHF.

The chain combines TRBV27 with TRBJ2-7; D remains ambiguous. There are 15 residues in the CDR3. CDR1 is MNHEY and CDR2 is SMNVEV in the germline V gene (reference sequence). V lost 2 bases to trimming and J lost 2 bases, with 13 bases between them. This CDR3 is CASSLGSYQAYEQYF. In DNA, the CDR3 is TGTGCCAGCAGTTTAGGGTCTTACCAAGCCTACGAGCAGTACTTC.

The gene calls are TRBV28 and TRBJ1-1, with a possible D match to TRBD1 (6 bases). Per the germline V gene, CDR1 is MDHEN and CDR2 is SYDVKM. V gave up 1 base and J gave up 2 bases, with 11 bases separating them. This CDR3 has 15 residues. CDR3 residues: CASSLSQGGNTEAFF. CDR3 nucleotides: TGTGCCAGCAGTTTATCACAGGGAGGAAACACTGAAGCTTTCTTT.

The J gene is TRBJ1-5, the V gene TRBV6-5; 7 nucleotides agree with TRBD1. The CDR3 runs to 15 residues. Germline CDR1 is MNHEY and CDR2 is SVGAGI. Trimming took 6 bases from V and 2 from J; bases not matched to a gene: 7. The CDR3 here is CASRPSGGGNQPQHF. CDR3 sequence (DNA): TGTGCCAGCAGACCTTCAGGGGGAGGCAATCAGCCCCAGCATTTT.

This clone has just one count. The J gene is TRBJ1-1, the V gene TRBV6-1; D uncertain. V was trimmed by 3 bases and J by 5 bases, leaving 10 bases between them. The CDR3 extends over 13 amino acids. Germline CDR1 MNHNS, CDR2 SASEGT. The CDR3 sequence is CASSEYGATEAFF. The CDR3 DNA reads TGTGCCAGCAGTGAGTACGGCGCGACTGAAGCTTTCTTT.

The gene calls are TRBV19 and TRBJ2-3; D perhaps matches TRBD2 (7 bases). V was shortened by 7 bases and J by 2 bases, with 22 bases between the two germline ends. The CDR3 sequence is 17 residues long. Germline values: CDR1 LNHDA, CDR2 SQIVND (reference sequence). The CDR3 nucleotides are TGTGCCAGTAAGAAGTCTCCGACGGGGGGCCACACAGATACGCAGTATTTT. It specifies CASKKSPTGGHTDTQYF.

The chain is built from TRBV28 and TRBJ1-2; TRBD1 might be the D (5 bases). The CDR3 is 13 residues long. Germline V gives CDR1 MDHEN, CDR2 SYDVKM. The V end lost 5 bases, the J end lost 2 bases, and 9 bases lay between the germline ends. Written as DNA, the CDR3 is TGTGCCAGCAGTCCGGGGACGAACTATGGCTACACCTTC. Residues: CASSPGTNYGYTF.

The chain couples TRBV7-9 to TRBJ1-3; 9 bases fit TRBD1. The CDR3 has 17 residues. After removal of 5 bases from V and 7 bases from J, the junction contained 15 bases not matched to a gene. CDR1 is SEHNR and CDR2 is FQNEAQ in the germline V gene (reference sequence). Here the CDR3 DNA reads TGTGCCAGCAGCCCGGGACAGGGTACTTTCGGGAGGAACACCATATATTTT. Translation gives CASSPGQGTFGRNTIYF.

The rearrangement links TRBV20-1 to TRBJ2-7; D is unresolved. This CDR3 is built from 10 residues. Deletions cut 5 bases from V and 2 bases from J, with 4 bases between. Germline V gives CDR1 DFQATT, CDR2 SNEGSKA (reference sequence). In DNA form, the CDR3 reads TGCAGTGCTGGCACCTACGAGCAGTACTTC. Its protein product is CSAGTYEQYF.

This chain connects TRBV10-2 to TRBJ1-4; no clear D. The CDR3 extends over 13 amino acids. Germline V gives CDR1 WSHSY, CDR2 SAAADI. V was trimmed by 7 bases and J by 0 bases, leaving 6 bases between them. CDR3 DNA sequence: TGCGCCAGCAAAGGCGCAACTAATGAAAAACTGTTTTTT. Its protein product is CASKGATNEKLFF.

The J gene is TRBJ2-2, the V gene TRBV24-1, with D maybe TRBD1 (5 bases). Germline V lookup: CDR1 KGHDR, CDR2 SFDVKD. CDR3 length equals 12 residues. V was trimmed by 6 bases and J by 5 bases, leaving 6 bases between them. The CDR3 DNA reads TGTGCCACCAGTCGGACAACCGGGGAGCTGTTTTTT. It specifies CATSRTTGELFF.

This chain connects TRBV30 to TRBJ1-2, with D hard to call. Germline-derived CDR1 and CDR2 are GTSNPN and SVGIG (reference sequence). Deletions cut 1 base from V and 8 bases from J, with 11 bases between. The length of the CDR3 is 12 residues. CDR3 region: CAWSGDLPGYTF. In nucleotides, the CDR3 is TGTGCCTGGAGTGGAGATCTGCCCGGCTACACCTTC.

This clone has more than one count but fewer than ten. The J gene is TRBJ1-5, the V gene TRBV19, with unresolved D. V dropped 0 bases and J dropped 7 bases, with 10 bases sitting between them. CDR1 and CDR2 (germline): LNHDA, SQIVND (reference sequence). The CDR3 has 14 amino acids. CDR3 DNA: TGTGCCAGTAGTATAGAGCGTCAGTGGCAGCCCCAGCATTTT. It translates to CASSIERQWQPQHF.

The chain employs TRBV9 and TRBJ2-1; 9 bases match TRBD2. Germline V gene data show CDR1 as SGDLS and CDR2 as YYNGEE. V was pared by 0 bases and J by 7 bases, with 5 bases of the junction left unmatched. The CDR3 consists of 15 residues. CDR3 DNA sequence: TGTGCCAGCAGCGTAGGTAGCGGGGGAAGAAATGAGCAGTTCTTC. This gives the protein CASSVGSGGRNEQFF.

CDR3 residues: CASSVAGGPDTQYF. The CDR3, as DNA: TGTGCCAGCAGCGTGGCGGGGGGCCCGGATACGCAGTATTTT. The chain has TRBV9 and TRBJ2-3, with TRBD2 matching over 8 bases. V gave up 2 bases and J gave up 6 bases; unmatched junction bases: 5. The CDR3 runs to 14 residues. The V gene's germline CDR1 is SGDLS and CDR2 YYNGEE.

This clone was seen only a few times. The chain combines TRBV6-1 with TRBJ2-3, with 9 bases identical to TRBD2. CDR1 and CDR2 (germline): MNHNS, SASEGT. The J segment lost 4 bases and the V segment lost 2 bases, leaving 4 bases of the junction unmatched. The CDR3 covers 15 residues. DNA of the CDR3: TGTGCCAGCAGTGAACTAGCGGGGTCTGCAGATACGCAGTATTTT. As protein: CASSELAGSADTQYF.

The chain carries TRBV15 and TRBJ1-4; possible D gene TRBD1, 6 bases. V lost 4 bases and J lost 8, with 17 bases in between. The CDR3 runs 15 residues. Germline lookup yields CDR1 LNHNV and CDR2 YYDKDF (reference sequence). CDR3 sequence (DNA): TGTGCCACCAGCATAGACAGGAGTGGTCGAGAAAAACTGTTTTTT. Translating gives CATSIDRSGREKLFF.

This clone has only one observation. The CDR3 loop reads CASSQVRGTYNEQFF. CDR3 DNA sequence: TGCGCCAGCAGCCAAGTCCGGGGGACTTACAATGAGCAGTTCTTC. This chain connects TRBV4-1 to TRBJ2-1; possibly TRBD2 for D (6 bases). Trimming removed 1 base at V and 4 bases at J, with 11 bases between. Germline V gene sequence: CDR1 MGHRA, CDR2 YSYEKL. This CDR3 has 15 amino acids.

The CDR3 loop reads CASSYRDRLNQPQHF. The CDR3 coding sequence is TGTGCCAGCAGTTACCGGGACAGGCTCAATCAGCCCCAGCATTTT. The chain recombines TRBV28 with TRBJ1-5; 8 nucleotides match TRBD1. The germline gives CDR1 MDHEN, CDR2 SYDVKM. V shed 4 bases and J 3 bases; nucleotides not matched to a gene: 5. This CDR3 region has 15 residues.

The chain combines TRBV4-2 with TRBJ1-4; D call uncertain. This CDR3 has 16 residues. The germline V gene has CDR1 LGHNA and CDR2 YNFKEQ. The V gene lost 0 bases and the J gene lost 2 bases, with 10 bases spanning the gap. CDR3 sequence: CASSQDREGTNEKLFF. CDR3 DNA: TGTGCCAGCAGCCAAGATCGGGAGGGTACTAATGAAAAACTGTTTTTT.

The CDR3 region is CASSPKRDRGSNEQFF. For the CDR3, the DNA is TGTGCCAGTAGCCCCAAGCGGGACAGGGGCTCCAATGAGCAGTTCTTC. The V call is TRBV19, the J call TRBJ2-1, with 10 bases matching TRBD1. Per germline, CDR1 LNHDA and CDR2 SQIVND (reference sequence). J was trimmed by 6 bases and V by 6 bases; bases with no gene match: 11. The CDR3 has 16 amino acids.

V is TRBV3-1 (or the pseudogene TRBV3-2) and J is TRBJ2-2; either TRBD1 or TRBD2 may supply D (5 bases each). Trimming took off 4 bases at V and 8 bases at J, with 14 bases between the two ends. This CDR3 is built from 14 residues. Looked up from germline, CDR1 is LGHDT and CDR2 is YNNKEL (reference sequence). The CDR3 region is CASSPGAPIGELFF. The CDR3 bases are TGTGCCAGCAGCCCCGGGGCCCCGATAGGGGAGCTGTTTTTT.

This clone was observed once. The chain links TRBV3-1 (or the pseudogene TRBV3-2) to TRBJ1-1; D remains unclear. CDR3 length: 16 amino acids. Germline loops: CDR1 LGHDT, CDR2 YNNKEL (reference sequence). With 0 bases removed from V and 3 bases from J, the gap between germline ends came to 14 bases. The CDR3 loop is CASSQDSAGSYTEAFF. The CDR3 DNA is TGTGCCAGCAGCCAAGATTCGGCGGGTTCGTACACTGAAGCTTTCTTT.

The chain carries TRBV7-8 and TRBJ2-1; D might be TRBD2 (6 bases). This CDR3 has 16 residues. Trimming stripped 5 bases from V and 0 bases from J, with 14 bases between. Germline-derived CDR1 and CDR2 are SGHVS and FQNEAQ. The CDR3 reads CASSPEMGGSYNEQFF. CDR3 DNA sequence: TGTGCCAGCAGCCCGGAGATGGGGGGCTCCTACAATGAGCAGTTCTTC.